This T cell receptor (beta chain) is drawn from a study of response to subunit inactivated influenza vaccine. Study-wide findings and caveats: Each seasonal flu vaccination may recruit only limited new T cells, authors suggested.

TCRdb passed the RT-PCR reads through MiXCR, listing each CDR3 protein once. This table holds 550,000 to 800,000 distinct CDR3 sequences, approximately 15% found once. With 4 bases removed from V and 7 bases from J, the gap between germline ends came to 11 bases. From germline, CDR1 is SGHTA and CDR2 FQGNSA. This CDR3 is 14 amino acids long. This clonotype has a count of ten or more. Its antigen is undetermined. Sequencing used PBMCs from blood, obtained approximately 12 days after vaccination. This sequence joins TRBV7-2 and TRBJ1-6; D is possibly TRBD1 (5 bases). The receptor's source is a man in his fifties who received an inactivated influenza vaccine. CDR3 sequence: CASSSGWGNSPLHF. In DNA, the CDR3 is TGTGCCAGCAGCTCTGGGTGGGGGAATTCACCCCTCCACTTT. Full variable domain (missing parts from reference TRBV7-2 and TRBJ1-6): GAGVSQSPSNKVTEKGKDVELRCDPISGHTALYWYRQSLGQGLEFLIYFQGNSAPDKSGLPSDRFSAERTGGSVSTLTIQRTQQEDSAVYLCASSSGWGNSPLHFGNGTRLTVT.